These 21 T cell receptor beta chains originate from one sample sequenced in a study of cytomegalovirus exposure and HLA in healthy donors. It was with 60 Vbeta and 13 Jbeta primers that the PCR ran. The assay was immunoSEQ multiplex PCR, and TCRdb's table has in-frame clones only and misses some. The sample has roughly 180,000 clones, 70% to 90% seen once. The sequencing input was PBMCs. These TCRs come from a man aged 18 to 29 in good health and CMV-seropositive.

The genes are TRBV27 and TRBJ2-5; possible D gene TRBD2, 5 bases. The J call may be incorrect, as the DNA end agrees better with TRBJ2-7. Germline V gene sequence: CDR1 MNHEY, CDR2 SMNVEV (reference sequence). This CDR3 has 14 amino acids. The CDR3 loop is CASSGRGSSYEQYF. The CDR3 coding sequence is TGTGCCAGCTCGGGTCGTGGGAGCTCCTACGAGCAGTACTTC.

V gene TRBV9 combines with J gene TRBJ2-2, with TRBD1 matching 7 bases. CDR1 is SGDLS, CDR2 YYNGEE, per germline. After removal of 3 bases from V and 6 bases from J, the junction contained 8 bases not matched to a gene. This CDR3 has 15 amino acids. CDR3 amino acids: CASSGGHRGPGELFF. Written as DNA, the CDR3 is TGTGCCAGCAGCGGCGGTCACAGGGGCCCCGGGGAGCTGTTTTTT.

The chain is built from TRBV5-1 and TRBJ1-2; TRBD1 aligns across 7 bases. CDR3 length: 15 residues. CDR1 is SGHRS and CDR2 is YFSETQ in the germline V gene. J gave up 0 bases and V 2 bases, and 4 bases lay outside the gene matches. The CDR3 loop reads CASSFLTGANYGYTF. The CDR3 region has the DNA TGCGCCAGCAGCTTTCTCACAGGGGCTAACTATGGCTACACCTTC.

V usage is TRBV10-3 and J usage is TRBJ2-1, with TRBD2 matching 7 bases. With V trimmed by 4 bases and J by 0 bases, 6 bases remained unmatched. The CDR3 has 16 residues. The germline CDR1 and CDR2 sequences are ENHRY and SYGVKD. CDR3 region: CAISVGGGSSYNEQFF. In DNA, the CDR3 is TGTGCCATCAGTGTTGGCGGGGGTAGCTCCTACAATGAGCAGTTCTTC.

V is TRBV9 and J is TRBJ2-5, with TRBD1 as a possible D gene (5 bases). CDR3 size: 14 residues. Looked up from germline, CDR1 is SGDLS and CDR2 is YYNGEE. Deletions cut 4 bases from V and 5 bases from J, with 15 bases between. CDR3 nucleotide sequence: TGTGCCAGCAGCCCACCGGCAGGGATGGAGACCCAGTACTTC. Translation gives CASSPPAGMETQYF.

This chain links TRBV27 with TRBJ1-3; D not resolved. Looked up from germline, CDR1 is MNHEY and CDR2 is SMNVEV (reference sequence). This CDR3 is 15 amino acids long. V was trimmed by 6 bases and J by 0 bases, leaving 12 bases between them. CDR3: CASRRTSDSGNTIYF. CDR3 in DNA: TGTGCCAGCAGGCGAACCAGCGACTCTGGAAACACCATATATTTT.

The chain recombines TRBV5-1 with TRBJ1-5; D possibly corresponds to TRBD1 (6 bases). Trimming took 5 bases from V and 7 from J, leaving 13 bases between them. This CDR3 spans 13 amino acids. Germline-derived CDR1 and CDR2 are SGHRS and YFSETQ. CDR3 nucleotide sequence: TGCGCCAGCAGTGTGGCAGGGGACCAGCCCCAGCATTTT. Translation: CASSVAGDQPQHF.

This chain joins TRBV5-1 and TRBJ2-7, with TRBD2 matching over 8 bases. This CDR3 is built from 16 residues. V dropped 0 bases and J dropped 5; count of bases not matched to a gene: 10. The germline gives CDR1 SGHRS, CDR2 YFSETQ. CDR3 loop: CASSLAFGTRGNEQYF. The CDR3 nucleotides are TGCGCCAGCAGCTTGGCCTTCGGGACTAGGGGTAACGAGCAGTACTTC.

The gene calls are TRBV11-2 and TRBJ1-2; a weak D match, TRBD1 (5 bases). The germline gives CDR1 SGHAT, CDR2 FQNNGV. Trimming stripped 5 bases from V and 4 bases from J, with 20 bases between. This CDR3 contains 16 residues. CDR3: CASSQRGGASPYGYTF. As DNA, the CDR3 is TGTGCCAGCAGCCAAAGGGGAGGGGCTAGTCCCTATGGCTACACCTTC.

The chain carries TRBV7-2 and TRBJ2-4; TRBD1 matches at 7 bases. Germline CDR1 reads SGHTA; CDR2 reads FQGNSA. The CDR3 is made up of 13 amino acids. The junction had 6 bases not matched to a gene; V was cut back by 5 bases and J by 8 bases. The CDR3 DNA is TGTGCCAGCAGCCGACCAGGGGGAGACATTCAGTACTTC. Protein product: CASSRPGGDIQYF.

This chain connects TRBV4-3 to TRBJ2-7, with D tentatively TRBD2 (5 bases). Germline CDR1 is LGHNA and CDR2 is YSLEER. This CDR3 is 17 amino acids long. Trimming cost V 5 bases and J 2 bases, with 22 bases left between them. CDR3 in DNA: TGCGCCAGCAGCTACGGGGAAGGAACCGGACTTGCCTACGAGCAGTACTTC. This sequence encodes CASSYGEGTGLAYEQYF.

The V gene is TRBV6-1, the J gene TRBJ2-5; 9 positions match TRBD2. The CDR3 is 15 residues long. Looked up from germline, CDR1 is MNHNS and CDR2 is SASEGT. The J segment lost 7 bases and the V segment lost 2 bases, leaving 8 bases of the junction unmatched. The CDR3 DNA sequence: TGTGCCAGCAGTGAACTTAGCGGGGGCCGTCTGACCCAGTACTTC. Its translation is CASSELSGGRLTQYF.

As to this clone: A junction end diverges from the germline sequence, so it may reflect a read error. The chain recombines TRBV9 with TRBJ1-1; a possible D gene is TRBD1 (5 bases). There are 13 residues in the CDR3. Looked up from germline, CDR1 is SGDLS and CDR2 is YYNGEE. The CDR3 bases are TGTGCCAGCAGCGTAGCAGGGAACATTGAAGCTTTCTTT. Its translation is CASSVAGNIEAFF.

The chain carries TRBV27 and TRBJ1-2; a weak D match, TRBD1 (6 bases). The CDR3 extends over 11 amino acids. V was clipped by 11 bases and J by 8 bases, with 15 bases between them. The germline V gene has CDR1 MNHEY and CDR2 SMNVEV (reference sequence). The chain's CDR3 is CASGGAGGYTF. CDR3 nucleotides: TGTGCCTCGGGGGGGGCGGGGGGCTACACCTTC.

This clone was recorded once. The CDR3 DNA sequence: TGTGCCAGCAGTGAGGGGGGGGATACGCAGTATTTT. It encodes CASSEGGDTQYF. The V gene is TRBV2, the J gene TRBJ2-3; 7 bases align to TRBD2. The trim removed 3 bases at V and 6 bases at J, leaving 0 bases unmatched. Germline CDR1 SNHLY, CDR2 FYNNEI. The CDR3 sequence is 12 residues long.

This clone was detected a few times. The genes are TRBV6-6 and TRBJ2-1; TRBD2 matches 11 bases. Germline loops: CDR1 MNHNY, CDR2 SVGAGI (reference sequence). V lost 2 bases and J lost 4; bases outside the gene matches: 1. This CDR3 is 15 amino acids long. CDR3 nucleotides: TGTGCCAGCAGTTACGGGACTAGCGGTTACAATGAGCAGTTCTTC. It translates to CASSYGTSGYNEQFF.

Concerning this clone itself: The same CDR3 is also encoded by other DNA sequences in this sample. The chain's CDR3 is CASSLGQGPYGYTF. CDR3 DNA: TGTGCCAGCAGCTTAGGACAGGGACCTTACGGCTACACCTTC. This sequence joins TRBV5-6 and TRBJ1-2; 8 bases map to TRBD1. There are 14 residues in the CDR3. The germline V gene has CDR1 SGHDT and CDR2 YYEEEE. The ends lost 2 bases at V and 8 bases at J; junction bases unmatched: 8.

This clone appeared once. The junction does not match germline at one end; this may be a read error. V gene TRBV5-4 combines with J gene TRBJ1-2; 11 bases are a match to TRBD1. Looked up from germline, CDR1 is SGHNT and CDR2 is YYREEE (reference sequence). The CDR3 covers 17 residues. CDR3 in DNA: TGTGCCAGCAGCACGTCCTGGACAGGGGGCTTCAATTCCCAGCGATGCTTC. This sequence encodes CASSTSWTGGFNSQRCF.

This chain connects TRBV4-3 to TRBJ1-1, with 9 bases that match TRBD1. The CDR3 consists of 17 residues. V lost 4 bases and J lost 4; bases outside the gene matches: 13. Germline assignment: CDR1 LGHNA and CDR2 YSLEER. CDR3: CASSPGTGQLRGTEAFF. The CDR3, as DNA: TGCGCCAGCAGCCCAGGGACAGGGCAGTTGAGGGGCACTGAAGCTTTCTTT.

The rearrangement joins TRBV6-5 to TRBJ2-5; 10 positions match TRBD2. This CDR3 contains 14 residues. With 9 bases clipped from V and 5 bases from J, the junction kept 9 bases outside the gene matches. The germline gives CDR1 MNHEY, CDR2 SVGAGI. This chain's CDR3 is CASRIAGGRETQYF. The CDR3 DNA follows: TGTGCCAGTCGGATAGCGGGGGGCAGGGAGACCCAGTACTTC.

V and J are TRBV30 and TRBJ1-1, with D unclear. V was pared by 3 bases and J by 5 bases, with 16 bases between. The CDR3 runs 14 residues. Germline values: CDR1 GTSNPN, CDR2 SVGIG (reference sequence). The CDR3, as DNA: TGTGCCTGGAGGCGCGTCGGGTTGTATACTGAAGCTTTCTTT. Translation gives CAWRRVGLYTEAFF.